This T cell receptor beta chain is from a study of OX40 agonist ivuxolimab in advanced cancers. Per the germline V gene, CDR1 is SSHAT and CDR2 is FNYEAQ (reference sequence). The CDR3 length is 13 residues. Produced via immunoSEQ multiplex PCR; TCRdb's table is partial and in-frame only. The repertoire consists of about 48,000 clones, with approximately 84% occurring once and the leading ten covering around 1.1%. As to this clone: One end of the junction fails to match germline, which may point to a read error.

This material consisted of CD4+ or CD8+ T cells sorted from blood, taken in a trial of the OX40 agonist ivuxolimab. The source is an adult with an advanced solid tumor such as melanoma, head and neck, liver or kidney cancer. The chain links TRBV7-7 to TRBJ2-3; D unclear. This CDR3 reads CASSPGITDTQYF. The CDR3 DNA is TGTGCTAGCAGCCCCGGAATCACAGATACGCAGTATTTT.